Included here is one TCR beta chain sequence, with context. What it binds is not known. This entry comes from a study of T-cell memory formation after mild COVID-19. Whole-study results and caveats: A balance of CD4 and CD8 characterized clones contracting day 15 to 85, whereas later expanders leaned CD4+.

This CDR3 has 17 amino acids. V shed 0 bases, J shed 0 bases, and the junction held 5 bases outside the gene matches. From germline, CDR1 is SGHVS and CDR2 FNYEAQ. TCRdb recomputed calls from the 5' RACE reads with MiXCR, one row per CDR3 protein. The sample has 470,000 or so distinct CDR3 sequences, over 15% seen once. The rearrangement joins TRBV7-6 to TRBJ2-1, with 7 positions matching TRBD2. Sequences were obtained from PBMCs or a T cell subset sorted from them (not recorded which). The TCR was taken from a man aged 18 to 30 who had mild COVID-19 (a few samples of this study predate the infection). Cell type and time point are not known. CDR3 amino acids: CASSLAGGSFSYNEQFF. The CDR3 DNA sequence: TGTGCCAGCAGCTTAGCCGGGGGGTCCTTCTCCTACAATGAGCAGTTCTTC.